The rows below give T cell receptor beta chains drawn from one sample of a study of identical twins. One entry per CDR3 protein, called by TCRdb with MiXCR from the 5' RACE reads. Among about 890,000 distinct CDR3 sequences listed, over 9% were seen once. The data also belong to a second study, concerning yellow fever vaccine responses in identical twins.

Sequenced: PBMCs. The receptors shown here come from a woman under 30 in good health. The CDR3 runs from the conserved cysteine through the conserved F or W. D genes are given only for firm matches. Clone size is shown for a subset of rows, as once, few, many or a class of expanded clone.

v_gene	d_gene	len	abundance	j_gene	CDR3nt	CDR3aa
TRBV7-9	TRBD1	15	few	TRBJ2-7	TGTGCCAGCAGCCTCCTCCGGGACAGGGCCTACGAGCAGTACTTC	CASSLLRDRAYEQYF
TRBV28	TRBD2	16	.	TRBJ2-4	TGTGCCAGCAGTTTATTGGGGGGGACGGACAAAAACATTCAGTACTTC	CASSLLGGTDKNIQYF
TRBV10-3	TRBD2	14	few	TRBJ2-7	TGTGCCATCAGTGAGTCGACTAGCGTCTACGAGCAGTACTTC	CAISESTSVYEQYF
TRBV3-1	TRBD2	14	.	TRBJ2-5	TGTGCCAGCGGCCTGGGACTAGCGGAAGAGACCCAGTACTTC	CASGLGLAEETQYF
TRBV5-1	TRBD2	16	few	TRBJ2-3	TGCGCCAGCAGCCCCGGGACTAGCGGCTACACAGATACGCAGTATTTT	CASSPGTSGYTDTQYF
TRBV24-1	.	16	.	TRBJ2-1	TGTGCCACCAGTGATGCGAGGGTTCAAATGGTTGGTGAGCAGTTCTTC	CATSDARVQMVGEQFF
TRBV2	.	13	few	TRBJ1-5	TGTGCCAGCACTCAAGGGGAGCGTCAGCCCCAGCATTTT	CASTQGERQPQHF
TRBV12-3/TRBV12-4	TRBD2	17	.	TRBJ2-5	TGTGCCAGCAGTCGCGGGACTAGCGGGAGGGCTGTGGAGACCCAGTACTTC	CASSRGTSGRAVETQYF
TRBV5-1	TRBD1	18	.	TRBJ1-6	TGCGCCAGCAGCTTGAATGGGGACAGCCGCTCCTATAATTCACCCCTCCACTTT	CASSLNGDSRSYNSPLHF
TRBV5-1	TRBD2	16	many	TRBJ2-1	TGCGCCAGCAGCTTCCGGACTAGCGATTCCTACAATGAGCAGTTCTTC	CASSFRTSDSYNEQFF
TRBV29-1	.	13	many	TRBJ2-4	TGCAGCGTTGATGGGGGCGCCAAAAACATTCAGTACTTC	CSVDGGAKNIQYF
TRBV14	.	14	.	TRBJ1-1	TGTGCCAGCAGAGAGCAGGGGCTACATGGTGAAGCTTTCTTT	CASREQGLHGEAFF
TRBV6-1	TRBD2	15	many	TRBJ2-3	TGTGCCAGCAGTGAAGGGGCTAGCGGTCGGGGTACGCAGTATTTT	CASSEGASGRGTQYF
TRBV5-1	TRBD1	15	.	TRBJ2-5	TGCGCCAGCAGCTTGCCCGGGACAGGGCGAGAGACCCAGTACTTC	CASSLPGTGRETQYF
TRBV2	.	14	few	TRBJ2-7	TGTGCCAGCAAGCCACAGGGTCCGATTGGCGAGCAGTACTTC	CASKPQGPIGEQYF
TRBV6-4	.	17	few	TRBJ1-2	TGTGCCAGCAGCCCCACGGGTGGAGGACCGAGCAACTATGGCTACACCTTC	CASSPTGGGPSNYGYTF
TRBV6-5	.	17	.	TRBJ2-3	TGTGCCAGCAGTTTCCCCATTTGGGCGGATCGCACAGATACGCAGTATTTT	CASSFPIWADRTDTQYF
TRBV12-3/TRBV12-4	.	15	few	TRBJ2-1	TGTGCCAGCAGTTTCCCCTCTACCGGGCGGGGTGAGCAGTTCTTC	CASSFPSTGRGEQFF
TRBV5-1	.	14	few	TRBJ2-7	TGCGCCAGCAGCTTGGGGGGCAGGCTCTACGAGCAGTACTTC	CASSLGGRLYEQYF
TRBV5-6	.	13	many	TRBJ2-7	TGTGCCAGCAGCCCCGGTTCGGTTGACGAGCAGTACTTC	CASSPGSVDEQYF
TRBV20-1	TRBD2	16	few	TRBJ2-3	TGCAGTGCTAGAGATCCTGCTAGCGGGGGGGCAGATACGCAGTATTTT	CSARDPASGGADTQYF
TRBV5-1	TRBD1	16	many	TRBJ1-2	TGCGCCAGCAGCCCGCAACCGGGACAGAACGTCTATGGCTACACCTTC	CASSPQPGQNVYGYTF
TRBV6-1	TRBD1	15	.	TRBJ2-4	TGTGCCAGCAGTCCGGACAGGGTTGCCAAAAACATTCAGTACTTC	CASSPDRVAKNIQYF
TRBV29-1	.	16	many	TRBJ1-2	TGCAGCGTTACGGACAGCGGACTCCGGGGCGTCTATGGCTACACCTTC	CSVTDSGLRGVYGYTF
TRBV12-3/TRBV12-4	TRBD1	15	.	TRBJ1-5	TGTGCCAGCACCCTCGGGACAGGGGGAATTCAGCCCCAGCATTTT	CASTLGTGGIQPQHF
TRBV10-3	TRBD2	15	few	TRBJ2-7	TGTGCCATCAGTGAGTCAAGCGGGAGCCCCTACGAGCAGTACTTC	CAISESSGSPYEQYF
TRBV29-1	TRBD2	13	few	TRBJ2-7	TGCAGCGCCTTAGCGGGAGCCTCCTACGAGCAGTACTTC	CSALAGASYEQYF
TRBV7-2	.	15	.	TRBJ1-6	TGTGCCAGCAGCTTAGCAACTCAGGTCAATTCACCCCTCCACTTT	CASSLATQVNSPLHF
TRBV9	.	15	few	TRBJ2-5	TGTGCCAGCAGCGTAGACGATGGGGGCCGAGAGACCCAGTACTTC	CASSVDDGGRETQYF
TRBV27	.	17	few	TRBJ2-6	TGTGCCAGCAGTACGCCGGGCGGGTCCTCTGGGGCCAACGTCCTGACTTTC	CASSTPGGSSGANVLTF
TRBV12-3/TRBV12-4	.	16	many	TRBJ1-1	TGTGCCAGCAGTTTAATCCCACGGGGCAGGAACACTGAAGCTTTCTTT	CASSLIPRGRNTEAFF
TRBV6-1	TRBD1	16	many	TRBJ2-4	TGTGCCAGCAGCCCGGGACAGGGGACAGCCAAAAACATTCAGTACTTC	CASSPGQGTAKNIQYF
TRBV20-1	TRBD2	15	.	TRBJ2-3	TGCAGTGCTGGAATAGCGGGAGGCCCCACAGATACGCAGTATTTT	CSAGIAGGPTDTQYF
TRBV3-1	.	14	many	TRBJ2-2	TGTGCCAGCTCTGGCGGAGGTAACACCGGGGAGCTGTTTTTT	CASSGGGNTGELFF
TRBV6-1	.	14	few	TRBJ1-5	TGTGCCAGCAGTGAAGAGATGGGCAATCAGCCCCAGCATTTT	CASSEEMGNQPQHF
TRBV14	.	14	.	TRBJ2-7	TGTGCCAGCAGCCAAGCTCGGACCTCCTACGAGCAGTACTTC	CASSQARTSYEQYF
TRBV20-1	TRBD1	15	.	TRBJ1-1	TGCAGTGCTACCTCCCAAGGGGGCGTTGCCACTGAAGCTTTCTTT	CSATSQGGVATEAFF
TRBV20-1	.	11	few	TRBJ1-4	TGCAGTGGGTTGTTGGGGGAAAAACTGTTTTTT	CSGLLGEKLFF
TRBV24-1	TRBD2	18	few	TRBJ2-3	TGTGCCACCAGTGATCGCCTGACTAGCGGGAGGAGGGGAGATACGCAGTATTTT	CATSDRLTSGRRGDTQYF
TRBV24-1	.	16	.	TRBJ2-3	TGTGCCACCAGTGATTTGGGCGGGGATGGCACAGATACGCAGTATTTT	CATSDLGGDGTDTQYF
TRBV6-2/TRBV6-3	TRBD2	18	.	TRBJ2-2	TGTGCCAGCAGTTACGGACTCGCGGGGGTCACGAACACCGGGGAGCTGTTTTTT	CASSYGLAGVTNTGELFF
TRBV10-3	.	15	few	TRBJ2-1	TGTGCCATCAGTGAGTCGGGAATACGTCCAAATGAGCAGTTCTTC	CAISESGIRPNEQFF
TRBV7-6	.	13	.	TRBJ2-1	TGTGCCAGCAGCCCGGGACCCCACAATGAGCAGTTCTTC	CASSPGPHNEQFF
TRBV3-1	TRBD1	17	.	TRBJ1-4	TGTGCCAGCAGCCCCGTCCCGGGACAGGGGCTCAATGAAAAACTGTTTTTT	CASSPVPGQGLNEKLFF
TRBV9	.	17	.	TRBJ1-4	TGTGCCAGCAGCGTAGAGGGAAGGGGGTTGAAGCATGAAAAACTGTTTTTT	CASSVEGRGLKHEKLFF
TRBV10-3	.	15	.	TRBJ1-2	TGTGCCATCAGTGAGTCAGGTCCGAATAACTATGGCTACACCTTC	CAISESGPNNYGYTF
TRBV12-3/TRBV12-4	.	12	many	TRBJ2-7	TGTGCCAGCAGTCCCGGTGGTCACGAGCAGTACTTC	CASSPGGHEQYF
TRBV19	.	15	.	TRBJ2-1	TGTGCCAGTAGTATAGTTGGTACAGAATACAATGAGCAGTTCTTC	CASSIVGTEYNEQFF